This entry describes one T cell receptor (beta chain). The antigen is not known. Here immunoSEQ multiplex PCR was the method, and the copy in TCRdb shows in-frame clones only, minus some. In the table there are 100,000 to 150,000 clones, just over 90% of which are singletons. V was clipped by 5 bases and J by 0 bases; unmatched bases: 5. The CDR3 is 16 residues long. The germline CDR1 and CDR2 sequences are SGHTA and FQGTGA. The sample comes from a study of OX40 agonist ivuxolimab in advanced cancers. Study as a whole: Two cutaneous melanoma patients and one hepatocellular carcinoma patient, three in all, had partial responses.

Findings and limits, study-wide: The CD4+ and CD8+ T cells in the blood had expanded clonally by week 6 at 0.1 to 3.0 mg/kg.

Blood samples were obtained at baseline, cycle 4 day 1, and cycle 7 day 1. The chain recombines TRBV7-3 with TRBJ2-2; TRBD2 aligns across 8 bases. The sample here was CD4+ or CD8+ T cells sorted from blood, taken in a trial of the OX40 agonist ivuxolimab. The TCR originated in an adult with an advanced solid tumor such as melanoma, head and neck, liver or kidney cancer. The CDR3 reads CASSEAGATNTGELFF. The CDR3 bases are TGTGCCAGCAGCGAAGCGGGGGCCACGAACACCGGGGAGCTGTTTTTT.